One and the same sample provided the 30 T cell receptor beta chains below, sequenced in a study of cytomegalovirus exposure and HLA in healthy donors. Generated by immunoSEQ multiplex PCR, the TCRdb table keeps only in-frame clones and is missing some. The table includes around 86,000 clones, approximately 94% detected once. The sample taken for sequencing was PBMCs. The receptors come from a woman younger than 45 in good health and CMV-seropositive.

The gene calls are TRBV7-9 and TRBJ2-7, with 8 bases that match TRBD1. Germline CDR1 reads SEHNR; CDR2 reads FQNEAQ (reference sequence). This CDR3 has 15 residues. V lost 4 bases and J lost 2; bases outside the gene matches: 7. The CDR3 DNA reads TGTGCCAGCAGCTCCCTCGGACAGGGCCCCTACGAGCAGTACTTC. Protein product: CASSSLGQGPYEQYF.

The J gene is TRBJ2-2, the V gene TRBV10-3, with D uncertain. Germline-derived CDR1 and CDR2 are ENHRY and SYGVKD. This CDR3 has 11 residues. V dropped 7 bases and J dropped 8 bases, with 8 bases sitting between them. The DNA for the CDR3 is TGTGCCATCACAGCAGCGGGGGAGCTGTTTTTT. Its protein product is CAITAAGELFF.

This chain joins TRBV13 and TRBJ2-7; D gene ambiguous. Trimming pared 0 bases from V and 4 bases from J, leaving 4 bases between. Germline CDR1 PRHDT, CDR2 FYEKMQ (reference sequence). This CDR3 region has 12 residues. CDR3 loop: CASSLGGYEQYF. CDR3 nucleotide sequence: TGTGCCAGCAGCTTAGGCGGGTACGAGCAGTACTTC.

This sequence joins TRBV28 and TRBJ1-2; D is possibly TRBD1 (5 bases). V was clipped by 6 bases and J by 3 bases, with 20 bases between them. CDR1 MDHEN and CDR2 SYDVKM come from the germline V gene. The CDR3 is 16 residues long. The DNA for the CDR3 is TGTGCCAGCAGGCCTCCTAAGGGGATCGGTTACTATGGCTACACCTTC. This translates into CASRPPKGIGYYGYTF.

Written as DNA, the CDR3 is TGTGCCAGCAGCCGAACGGGACAGGAGAAAAACATTCAGTACTTC. Residues: CASSRTGQEKNIQYF. The chain employs TRBV7-2 and TRBJ2-4; 8 positions agree with TRBD1. The CDR3 length is 15 residues. The germline V gene encodes CDR1 SGHTA and CDR2 FQGNSA. V lost 5 bases and J lost 4; bases outside the gene matches: 7.

The V call is TRBV7-2, the J call TRBJ1-2, with a tentative D call TRBD1 (5 bases). There are 15 residues in the CDR3. V dropped 2 bases and J dropped 3 bases, with 13 bases sitting between them. CDR1 and CDR2 from the germline V gene are SGHTA and FQGNSA. The CDR3 sequence is CASSLWGVSDYGYTF. CDR3 nucleotides: TGTGCCAGCAGCTTATGGGGGGTCAGCGACTATGGCTACACCTTC.

This rearrangement joins TRBV18 to TRBJ2-7; D is uncertain. The ends were cut back, 0 bases at V and 6 bases at J, with 21 bases in the middle. This CDR3 has 17 amino acids. CDR1 and CDR2 (germline): KGHSH, LQKENI. The CDR3 DNA reads TGTGCCAGCTCACCACCAACAAACAAATATGGAGTGACCGAGCAGTACTTC. It is translated as CASSPPTNKYGVTEQYF.

This sequence joins TRBV11-2 and TRBJ2-2, with 10 bases that match TRBD1. Looked up from germline, CDR1 is SGHAT and CDR2 is FQNNGV. The CDR3 is 15 residues long. J was trimmed by 5 bases and V by 5 bases; bases with no gene match: 5. The CDR3 here is CASSQGQGGTGELFF. CDR3 bases: TGTGCCAGCAGCCAAGGACAGGGGGGTACCGGGGAGCTGTTTTTT.

V usage is TRBV2 and J usage is TRBJ2-6, with 7 bases identical to TRBD1. CDR3 length: 16 amino acids. Germline V gives CDR1 SNHLY, CDR2 FYNNEI. V lost 2 bases and J lost 12; bases outside the gene matches: 13. CDR3 in DNA: TGTGCCAGCAGTGAATCCCAGGACAGGTTATCTTCCGTCCTGACTTTC. This gives the protein CASSESQDRLSSVLTF.

The J gene is TRBJ1-5, the V gene TRBV6-5; D uncertain. Trimming shortened V by 2 bases and J by 7 bases, and 9 bases separated the two germline ends. Looked up from germline, CDR1 is MNHEY and CDR2 is SVGAGI. The CDR3 extends over 13 amino acids. The CDR3: CASSYNVPQPQHF. The CDR3 nucleotides read TGTGCCAGCAGTTACAATGTTCCGCAGCCCCAGCATTTT.

The chain joins TRBV6-1 to TRBJ2-1; 10 nucleotides align to TRBD1. J lost 3 bases, V lost 6 bases, and 2 bases had no gene match. Looked up from germline, CDR1 is MNHNS and CDR2 is SASEGT. The CDR3 has 14 amino acids. Here the CDR3 reads CASRTGGVYNEQFF. In DNA form, the CDR3 reads TGTGCCAGCAGGACAGGGGGCGTCTACAATGAGCAGTTCTTC.

This clone was seen only a few times. V is TRBV19 and J is TRBJ2-1, with unresolved D. Per the germline V gene, CDR1 is LNHDA and CDR2 is SQIVND (reference sequence). The CDR3 has 12 residues. V lost 7 bases and J 6 bases, leaving 10 bases between the germline ends. The CDR3 region has the DNA TGTGCCAGTACCTCGGCGGTCAATGAGCAGTTCTTC. This translates into CASTSAVNEQFF. Using reference TRBV19 and TRBJ2-1 for the parts outside the CDR3, the full variable domain is DGGITQSPKYLFRKEGQNVTLSCEQNLNHDAMYWYRQDPGQGLRLIYYSQIVNDFQKGDIAEGYSVSREKKESFPLTVTSAQKNPTAFYLCASTSAVNEQFFGPGTRLTVL.

The V gene is TRBV29-1, the J gene TRBJ2-2; tentatively, D is TRBD1 (5 bases). V was trimmed by 4 bases and J by 6 bases, leaving 12 bases between them. The CDR3 sequence is 13 residues long. The V gene's germline CDR1 is SQVTM and CDR2 ANQGSEA. The DNA of the CDR3 is TGCAGCGTTGTCGTGGCAGGGCCCGGGGAGCTGTTTTTT. This gives the protein CSVVVAGPGELFF.

The chain employs TRBV6-1 and TRBJ1-1, with TRBD1 matching over 9 bases. This CDR3 is 15 amino acids long. Germline CDR1 MNHNS, CDR2 SASEGT. After removal of 3 bases from V and 3 bases from J, the junction contained 5 bases not matched to a gene. CDR3 sequence: CASSDNRGRYTEAFF. Written as DNA, the CDR3 is TGTGCCAGCAGTGACAACAGGGGGCGCTACACTGAAGCTTTCTTT.

V is TRBV5-1 and J is TRBJ2-1; 10 nucleotides line up with TRBD1. The CDR3 contains 15 residues. CDR1 is SGHRS and CDR2 is YFSETQ in the germline V gene. Trimming took 2 bases from V and 7 from J; bases not matched to a gene: 6. The chain's CDR3 is CASSLGTGDRNEQFF. The CDR3 DNA sequence: TGCGCCAGCAGCTTAGGGACAGGGGATAGAAATGAGCAGTTCTTC.

The chain couples TRBV7-2 to TRBJ2-1; 12 bases match TRBD2. Germline V gives CDR1 SGHTA, CDR2 FQGNSA. CDR3 length: 15 residues. V shed 6 bases and J 0 bases; nucleotides not matched to a gene: 0. The CDR3 spells CASRLAGGSYNEQFF. As DNA, the CDR3 is TGTGCCAGCAGACTAGCGGGGGGCTCCTACAATGAGCAGTTCTTC. Filled out from reference TRBV7-2 and TRBJ2-1, the complete variable domain reads GAGVSQSPSNKVTEKGKDVELRCDPISGHTALYWYRQSLGQGLEFLIYFQGNSAPDKSGLPSDRFSAERTGGSVSTLTIQRTQQEDSAVYLCASRLAGGSYNEQFFGPGTRLTVL.

The rearrangement links TRBV5-1 to TRBJ1-1; possible D gene TRBD1, 5 bases. The V gene lost 5 bases and the J gene lost 0 bases, with 11 bases spanning the gap. CDR3 length: 14 residues. Germline V gene lookup returns CDR1 SGHRS and CDR2 YFSETQ. CDR3 region: CASSGQGMNTEAFF. CDR3 sequence (DNA): TGCGCCAGCAGTGGGCAGGGCATGAACACTGAAGCTTTCTTT.

This clone was detected only a few times. V is TRBV30 and J is TRBJ2-3; TRBD2 matches 14 bases. The CDR3 has 16 residues. Germline lookup yields CDR1 GTSNPN and CDR2 SVGIG (reference sequence). J gave up 4 bases and V 4 bases, and 7 bases lay outside the gene matches. CDR3 residues: CAWMLGLAGVPDTQYF. DNA for the CDR3: TGTGCCTGGATGTTGGGACTAGCGGGAGTACCAGATACGCAGTATTTT.

CDR3 region: CASSYGNRGLNQPQHF. The DNA of the CDR3 is TGTGCCAGCAGTTACGGGAACAGGGGGCTCAATCAGCCCCAGCATTTT. The rearrangement joins TRBV6-6 to TRBJ1-5; the match to TRBD1 covers 9 bases. The CDR3 is made up of 16 amino acids. Germline V gene data show CDR1 as MNHNY and CDR2 as SVGAGI (reference sequence). Trimming removed 2 bases from V and 3 bases from J; junction bases left unmatched: 5.

The CDR3 is CASSPDRGSSGYTF. Here the CDR3 DNA reads TGTGCCAGCAGCCCGGACAGGGGATCTAGTGGCTACACCTTC. This chain links TRBV7-2 with TRBJ1-2, with 9 bases matching TRBD1. Germline lookup yields CDR1 SGHTA and CDR2 FQGNSA. CDR3 length: 14 amino acids. Trimming cost V 5 bases and J 7 bases; bases outside gene matches: 8.

This chain uses TRBV11-2 with TRBJ2-1; 9 nucleotides match TRBD1. The germline V gene has CDR1 SGHAT and CDR2 FQNNGV. The CDR3 is made up of 15 amino acids. With V trimmed by 4 bases and J by 1 base, 2 bases remained unmatched. The CDR3 region is CASSWDRESYNEQFF. The CDR3 DNA sequence: TGTGCCAGCAGCTGGGACAGGGAATCCTACAATGAGCAGTTCTTC.

In regard to this clone: The identical CDR3 is also encoded by other nucleotide sequences in the sample. The chain couples TRBV5-4 to TRBJ2-3; D is perhaps TRBD2 (5 bases). V lost 0 bases to trimming and J lost 6 bases, with 11 bases between them. CDR3 length equals 14 residues. Germline-derived CDR1 and CDR2 are SGHNT and YYREEE (reference sequence). The CDR3 DNA sequence: TGTGCCAGCAGCTTGGGGCTAGCCCCCGATACGCAGTATTTT. It encodes CASSLGLAPDTQYF. The variable domain in full, completed from reference TRBV5-4 and TRBJ2-3, reads ETGVTQSPTHLIKTRGQQVTLRCSSQSGHNTVSWYQQALGQGPQFIFQYYREEENGRGNFPPRFSGLQFPNYSSELNVNALELDDSALYLCASSLGLAPDTQYFGPGTRLTVL.

The chain employs TRBV7-9 and TRBJ1-5; TRBD1 might be the D (6 bases). The V and J ends lost 5 bases and 3 bases respectively, with 8 bases between them. Germline V gives CDR1 SEHNR, CDR2 FQNEAQ (reference sequence). CDR3 length: 13 residues. CDR3 bases: TGTGCCAGCAGCAGACAGGACAATCAGCCCCAGCATTTT. It specifies CASSRQDNQPQHF.

This clone was recorded only once. The CDR3 loop reads CASSLRTGYVWNTEAFF. The CDR3 nucleotides read TGTGCCAGCAGTCTTCGGACAGGGTACGTGTGGAACACTGAAGCTTTCTTT. The chain couples TRBV28 to TRBJ1-1, with 8 bases aligning to TRBD1. This CDR3 region has 17 residues. V was clipped by 5 bases and J by 1 base; unmatched bases: 12. From germline, CDR1 is MDHEN and CDR2 SYDVKM.

The chain is built from TRBV29-1 and TRBJ1-1, with D possibly matching TRBD1 (5 bases). Germline V lookup: CDR1 SQVTM, CDR2 ANQGSEA. The germline V and J ends were trimmed by 2 bases and 10 bases, with 17 bases remaining between them. The CDR3 consists of 13 residues. CDR3 sequence: CSVEQPVAGGAFF. The DNA of the CDR3 is TGCAGCGTTGAACAACCCGTCGCGGGGGGAGCTTTCTTT.

The rearrangement joins TRBV29-1 to TRBJ1-1; perhaps TRBD1 as D (5 bases). V was trimmed by 4 bases and J by 10 bases, leaving 16 bases between them. The CDR3 contains 12 residues. The germline CDR1 and CDR2 sequences are SQVTM and ANQGSEA. The DNA of the CDR3 is TGCAGCGTTGGACAGCATCAGGAGGGAGCTTTCTTT. This codes for CSVGQHQEGAFF.

The rearrangement joins TRBV20-1 to TRBJ1-2; D is ambiguous. This CDR3 contains 11 residues. The V end was cut by 7 bases, the J end by 8 bases, with 14 bases between. CDR1 DFQATT and CDR2 SNEGSKA come from the germline V gene (reference sequence). CDR3 nucleotides: TGCAGTGTTCCGGGTTTCGGGGGCTACACCTTC. Translated: CSVPGFGGYTF.

The chain couples TRBV5-6 to TRBJ2-7, with 13 nucleotides matching TRBD2. Germline CDR1 SGHDT, CDR2 YYEEEE. This CDR3 comprises 17 residues. With 4 bases clipped from V and 2 bases from J, the junction kept 9 bases outside the gene matches. The CDR3 reads CASSGLGLAGNTYEQYF. The CDR3, as DNA: TGTGCCAGCAGCGGGCTGGGACTAGCGGGGAATACCTACGAGCAGTACTTC.

For the CDR3, the DNA is TGCGCCAGCAGCCAACTAGCGCTAAATGAAGCCTACAATGAGCAGTTCTTC. This encodes CASSQLALNEAYNEQFF. The chain recombines TRBV4-3 with TRBJ2-1, with TRBD2 as a possible D gene (6 bases). This CDR3 is 17 amino acids long. CDR1 is LGHNA and CDR2 is YSLEER in the germline V gene. V shed 2 bases and J shed 2 bases, with 16 bases lying between them.

The chain recombines TRBV30 with TRBJ1-5, with unresolved D. Germline V CDR1 and CDR2: GTSNPN, SVGIG (reference sequence). The V gene lost 3 bases and the J gene lost 9 bases, with 12 bases spanning the gap. This CDR3 has 12 residues. The CDR3 is CAWRGDEGPQHF. The CDR3 DNA is TGTGCCTGGAGGGGAGACGAGGGGCCCCAGCATTTT.